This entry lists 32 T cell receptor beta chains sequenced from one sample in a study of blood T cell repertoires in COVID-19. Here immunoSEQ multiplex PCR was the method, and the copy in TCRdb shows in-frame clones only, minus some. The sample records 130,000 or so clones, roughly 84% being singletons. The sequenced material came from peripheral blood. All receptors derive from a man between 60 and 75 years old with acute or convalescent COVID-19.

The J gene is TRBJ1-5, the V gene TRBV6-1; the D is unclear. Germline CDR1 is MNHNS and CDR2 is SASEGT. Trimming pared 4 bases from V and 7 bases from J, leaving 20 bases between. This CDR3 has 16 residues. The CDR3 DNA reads TGTGCCAGCAGTGCACTTACCGGGATTATGGGGCAGCCCCAGCATTTT. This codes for CASSALTGIMGQPQHF.

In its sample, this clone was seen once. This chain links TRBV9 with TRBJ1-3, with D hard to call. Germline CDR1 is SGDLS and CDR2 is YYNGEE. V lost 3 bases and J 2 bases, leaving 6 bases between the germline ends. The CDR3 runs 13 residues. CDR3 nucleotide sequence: TGTGCCAGCAGCGGGTACACTGGAAACACCATATATTTT. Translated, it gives CASSGYTGNTIYF.

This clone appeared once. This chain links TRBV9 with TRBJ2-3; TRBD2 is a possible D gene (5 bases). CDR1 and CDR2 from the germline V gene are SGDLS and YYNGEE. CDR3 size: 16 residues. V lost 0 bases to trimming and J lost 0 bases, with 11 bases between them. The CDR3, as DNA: TGTGCCAGCAGCGTAGCTTCGGGATATAGCACAGATACGCAGTATTTT. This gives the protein CASSVASGYSTDTQYF.

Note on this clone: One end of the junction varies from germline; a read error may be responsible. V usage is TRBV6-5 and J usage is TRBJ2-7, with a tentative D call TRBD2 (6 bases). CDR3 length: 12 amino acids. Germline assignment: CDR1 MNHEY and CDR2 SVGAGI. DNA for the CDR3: TGTGCCAGCAGCGCGGGGCCCTATGAGCAGTACTTC. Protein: CASSAGPYEQYF.

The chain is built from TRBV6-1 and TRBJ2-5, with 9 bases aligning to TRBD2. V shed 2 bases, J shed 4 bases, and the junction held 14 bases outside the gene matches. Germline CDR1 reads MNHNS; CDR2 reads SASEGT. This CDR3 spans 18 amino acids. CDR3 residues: CASSEIDSGGRLGETQYF. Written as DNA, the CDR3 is TGTGCCAGCAGTGAAATCGATAGCGGGGGAAGGCTCGGAGAGACCCAGTACTTC.

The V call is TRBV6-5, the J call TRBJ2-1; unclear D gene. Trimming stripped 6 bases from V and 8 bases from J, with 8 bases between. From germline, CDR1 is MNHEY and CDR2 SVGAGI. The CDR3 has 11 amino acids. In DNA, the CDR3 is TGTGCCAGCAGCTTCGTTGATGAGCAGTTCTTC. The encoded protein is CASSFVDEQFF.

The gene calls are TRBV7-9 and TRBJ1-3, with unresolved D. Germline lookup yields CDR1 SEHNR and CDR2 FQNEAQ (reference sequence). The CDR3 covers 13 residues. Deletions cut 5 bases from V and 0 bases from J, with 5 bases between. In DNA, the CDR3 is TGTGCCAGCAGCCCCCGCTCTGGAAACACCATATATTTT. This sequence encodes CASSPRSGNTIYF.

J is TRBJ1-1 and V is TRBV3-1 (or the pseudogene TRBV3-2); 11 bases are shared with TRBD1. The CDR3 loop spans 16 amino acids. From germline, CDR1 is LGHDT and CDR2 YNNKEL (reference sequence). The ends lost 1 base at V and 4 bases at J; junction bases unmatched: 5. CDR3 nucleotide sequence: TGTGCCAGCAGCCAAGGGACAGGGGGCGCGAGCACTGAAGCTTTCTTT. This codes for CASSQGTGGASTEAFF.

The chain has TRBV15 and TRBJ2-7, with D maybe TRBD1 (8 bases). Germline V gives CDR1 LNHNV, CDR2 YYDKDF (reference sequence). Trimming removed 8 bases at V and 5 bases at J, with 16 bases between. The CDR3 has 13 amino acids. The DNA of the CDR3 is TGTGCCACCGGCCACAGGGGGAGGGACGAGCAGTACTTC. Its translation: CATGHRGRDEQYF.

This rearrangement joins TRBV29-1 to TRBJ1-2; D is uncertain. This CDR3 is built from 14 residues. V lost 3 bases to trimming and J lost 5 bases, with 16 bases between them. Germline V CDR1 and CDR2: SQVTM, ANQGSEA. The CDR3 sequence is CSVDGASQTYGYTF. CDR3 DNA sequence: TGCAGCGTTGACGGCGCCAGCCAGACATATGGCTACACCTTC. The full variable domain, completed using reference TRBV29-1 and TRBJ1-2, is SAVISQKPSRDICQRGTSLTIQCQVDSQVTMMFWYRQQPGQSLTLIATANQGSEATYESGFVIDKFPISRPNLTFSTLTVSNMSPEDSSIYLCSVDGASQTYGYTFGSGTRLTVV.

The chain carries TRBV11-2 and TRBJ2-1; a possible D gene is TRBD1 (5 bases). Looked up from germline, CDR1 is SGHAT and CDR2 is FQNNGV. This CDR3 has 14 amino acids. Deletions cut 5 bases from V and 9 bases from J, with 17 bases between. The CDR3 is CASSPAGFSSEQFF. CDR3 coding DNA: TGTGCCAGCAGCCCGGCAGGGTTTTCCAGTGAGCAGTTCTTC.

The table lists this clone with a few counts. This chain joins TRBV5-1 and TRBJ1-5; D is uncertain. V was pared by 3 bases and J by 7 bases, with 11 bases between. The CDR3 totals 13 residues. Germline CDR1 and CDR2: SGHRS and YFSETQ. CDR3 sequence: CASSSQLKQPQHF. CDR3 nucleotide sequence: TGCGCCAGCAGCTCCCAACTGAAGCAGCCCCAGCATTTT.

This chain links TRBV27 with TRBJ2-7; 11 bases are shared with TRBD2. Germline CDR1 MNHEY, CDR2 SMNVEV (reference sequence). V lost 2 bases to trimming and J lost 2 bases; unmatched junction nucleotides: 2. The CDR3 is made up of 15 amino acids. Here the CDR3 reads CASSLGTSGPYEQYF. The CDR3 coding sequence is TGTGCCAGCAGTTTAGGGACTAGCGGCCCCTACGAGCAGTACTTC.

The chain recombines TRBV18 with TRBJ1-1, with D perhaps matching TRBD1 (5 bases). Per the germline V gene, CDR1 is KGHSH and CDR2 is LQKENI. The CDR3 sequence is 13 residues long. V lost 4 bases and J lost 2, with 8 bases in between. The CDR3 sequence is CASSLDSNTEAFF. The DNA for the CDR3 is TGTGCCAGCTCACTTGACAGTAACACTGAAGCTTTCTTT.

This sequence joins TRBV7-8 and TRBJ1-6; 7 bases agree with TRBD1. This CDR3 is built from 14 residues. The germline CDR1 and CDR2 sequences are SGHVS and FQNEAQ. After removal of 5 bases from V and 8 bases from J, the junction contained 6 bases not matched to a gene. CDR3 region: CASSPSQGDSPLHF. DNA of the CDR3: TGTGCCAGCAGCCCCAGCCAGGGGGATTCACCCCTCCACTTT.

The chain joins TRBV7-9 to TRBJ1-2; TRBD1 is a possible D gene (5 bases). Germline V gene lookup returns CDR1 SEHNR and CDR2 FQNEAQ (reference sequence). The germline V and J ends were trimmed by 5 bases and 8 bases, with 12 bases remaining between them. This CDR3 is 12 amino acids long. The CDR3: CASSTQGFGYTF. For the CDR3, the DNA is TGTGCCAGCAGCACCCAGGGTTTCGGCTACACCTTC.

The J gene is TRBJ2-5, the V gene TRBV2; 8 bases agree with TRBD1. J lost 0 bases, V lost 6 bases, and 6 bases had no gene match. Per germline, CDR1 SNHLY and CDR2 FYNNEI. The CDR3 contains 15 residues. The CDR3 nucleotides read TGTGCCAGCAGAGCACTGACAGGGGACCAAGAGACCCAGTACTTC. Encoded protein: CASRALTGDQETQYF.

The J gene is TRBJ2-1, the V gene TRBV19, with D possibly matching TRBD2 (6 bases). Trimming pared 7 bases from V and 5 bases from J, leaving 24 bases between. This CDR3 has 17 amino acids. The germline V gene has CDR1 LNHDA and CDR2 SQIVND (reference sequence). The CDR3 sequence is CASNPSGEGRRDNEQFF. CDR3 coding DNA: TGTGCCAGTAACCCTTCGGGAGAGGGACGGAGAGACAATGAGCAGTTCTTC.

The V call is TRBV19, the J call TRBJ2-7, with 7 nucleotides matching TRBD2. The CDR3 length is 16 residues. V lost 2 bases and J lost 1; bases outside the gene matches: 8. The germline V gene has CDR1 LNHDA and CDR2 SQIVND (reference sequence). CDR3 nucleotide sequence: TGTGCCAGTAGTATACTGGGGGAGGGCCAATCCTACGAGCAGTACTTC. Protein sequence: CASSILGEGQSYEQYF.

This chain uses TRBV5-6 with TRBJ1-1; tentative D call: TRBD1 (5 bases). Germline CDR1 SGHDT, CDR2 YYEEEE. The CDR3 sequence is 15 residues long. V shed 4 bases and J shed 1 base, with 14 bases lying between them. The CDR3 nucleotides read TGTGCCAGCAGCCCCGTGGGCAGGGAGAACACTGAAGCTTTCTTT. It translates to CASSPVGRENTEAFF. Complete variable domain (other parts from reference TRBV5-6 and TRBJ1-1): DAGVTQSPTHLIKTRGQQVTLRCSPKSGHDTVSWYQQALGQGPQFIFQYYEEEERQRGNFPDRFSGHQFPNYSSELNVNALLLGDSALYLCASSPVGRENTEAFFGQGTRLTVV.

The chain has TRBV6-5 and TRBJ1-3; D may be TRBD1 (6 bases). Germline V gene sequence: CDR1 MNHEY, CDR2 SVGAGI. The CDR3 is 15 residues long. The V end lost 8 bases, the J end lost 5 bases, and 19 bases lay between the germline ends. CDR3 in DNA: TGTGCCAGCGGGCAAGGAGGGGGGGGCAGAAACACCATATATTTT. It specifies CASGQGGGGRNTIYF.

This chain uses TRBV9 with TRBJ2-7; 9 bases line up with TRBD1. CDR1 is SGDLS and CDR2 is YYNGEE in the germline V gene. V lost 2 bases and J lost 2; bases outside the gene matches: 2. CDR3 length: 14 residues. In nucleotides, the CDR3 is TGTGCCAGCAGCGTGGGACAGGGTCCCTACGAGCAGTACTTC. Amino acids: CASSVGQGPYEQYF.

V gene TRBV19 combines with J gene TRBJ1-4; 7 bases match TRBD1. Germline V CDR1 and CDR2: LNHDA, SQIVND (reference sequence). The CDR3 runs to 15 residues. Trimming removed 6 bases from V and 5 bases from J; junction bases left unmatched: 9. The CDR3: CASSYSRDSNEKLFF. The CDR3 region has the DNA TGTGCCAGTAGCTACTCCCGGGACAGCAATGAAAAACTGTTTTTT.

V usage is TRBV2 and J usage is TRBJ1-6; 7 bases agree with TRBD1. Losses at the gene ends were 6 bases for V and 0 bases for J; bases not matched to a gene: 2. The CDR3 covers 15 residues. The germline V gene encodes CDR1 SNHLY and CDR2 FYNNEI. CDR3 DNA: TGTGCCAGCAGGGGACAGAGCTCCTATAATTCACCCCTCCACTTT. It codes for CASRGQSSYNSPLHF. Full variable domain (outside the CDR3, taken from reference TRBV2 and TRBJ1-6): EPEVTQTPSHQVTQMGQEVILRCVPISNHLYFYWYRQILGQKVEFLVSFYNNEISEKSEIFDDQFSVERPDGSNFTLKIRSTKLEDSAMYFCASRGQSSYNSPLHFGNGTRLTVT.

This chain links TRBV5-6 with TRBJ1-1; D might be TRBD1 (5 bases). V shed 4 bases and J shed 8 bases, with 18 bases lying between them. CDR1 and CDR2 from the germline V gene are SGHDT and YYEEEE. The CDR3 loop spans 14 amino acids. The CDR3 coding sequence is TGTGCCAGCAGCCACCTCGTGTCGGGGGGGGAAGCTTTCTTT. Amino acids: CASSHLVSGGEAFF.

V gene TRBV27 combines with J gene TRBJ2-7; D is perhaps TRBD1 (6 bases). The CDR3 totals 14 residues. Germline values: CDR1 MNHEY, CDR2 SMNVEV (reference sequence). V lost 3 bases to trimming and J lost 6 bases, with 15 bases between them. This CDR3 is CASSLGATSSEQYF. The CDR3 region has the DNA TGTGCCAGCAGTTTGGGGGCTACCAGCAGCGAGCAGTACTTC.

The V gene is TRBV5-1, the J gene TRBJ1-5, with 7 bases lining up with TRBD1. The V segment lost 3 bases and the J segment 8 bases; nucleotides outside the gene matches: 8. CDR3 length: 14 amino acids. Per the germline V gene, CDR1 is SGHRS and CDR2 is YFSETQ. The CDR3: CASSSRQGGEPQHF. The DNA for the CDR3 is TGCGCCAGCAGCTCCCGACAGGGTGGGGAGCCCCAGCATTTT.

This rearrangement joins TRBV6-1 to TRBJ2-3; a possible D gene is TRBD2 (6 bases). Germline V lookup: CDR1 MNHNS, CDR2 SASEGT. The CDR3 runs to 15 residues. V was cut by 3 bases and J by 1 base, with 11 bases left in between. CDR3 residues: CASSDGGPGTDTQYF. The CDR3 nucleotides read TGTGCCAGCAGTGACGGGGGACCCGGCACAGATACGCAGTATTTT.

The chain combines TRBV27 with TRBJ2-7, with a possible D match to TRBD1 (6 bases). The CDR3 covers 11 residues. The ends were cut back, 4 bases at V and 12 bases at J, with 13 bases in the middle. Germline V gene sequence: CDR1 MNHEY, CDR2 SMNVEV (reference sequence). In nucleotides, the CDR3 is TGTGCCAGCAGTTCCCGGACAGAAGCGTACTTC. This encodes CASSSRTEAYF.

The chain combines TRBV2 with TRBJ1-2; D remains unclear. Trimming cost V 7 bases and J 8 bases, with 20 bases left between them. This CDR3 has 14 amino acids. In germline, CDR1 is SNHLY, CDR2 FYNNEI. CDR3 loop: CASTSRRRHGGYTF. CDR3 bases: TGTGCCAGCACCTCTCGCAGGAGGCACGGGGGCTACACCTTC.

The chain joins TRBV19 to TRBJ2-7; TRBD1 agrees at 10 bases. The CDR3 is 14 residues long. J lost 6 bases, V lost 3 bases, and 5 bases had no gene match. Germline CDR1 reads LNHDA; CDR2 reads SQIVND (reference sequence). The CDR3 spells CASSIGDRGLEQYF. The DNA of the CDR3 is TGTGCCAGTAGTATCGGTGACAGGGGGCTCGAGCAGTACTTC.

DNA for the CDR3: TGTGCCAGCAGTTTGGTGGCGGGAGCCTACGAGCAGTACTTC. Amino acids: CASSLVAGAYEQYF. V usage is TRBV6-2 or TRBV6-3 and J usage is TRBJ2-7, with TRBD2 identical over 7 bases. CDR3 length equals 14 residues. The V and J ends lost 4 bases and 2 bases, in that order; junction bases with no gene match: 5. Per germline, CDR1 MNHEY and CDR2 SVGEGT.